This T cell receptor (beta chain) was identified in a study of blood T cell repertoires in COVID-19 (TCRdb year 2020). Regarding the complete study: Samples covering the acute and convalescent phases of COVID-19 were provided by collaborators in the United States, Italy and Spain. The repertoires were released in a freely available public database intended as a resource for research on the immune response to SARS-CoV-2. The dataset comprised deeply sampled blood TCRbeta repertoires from subjects exposed to, actively infected with, or recovered from COVID-19. The material from the prospective study consisted of cDNA or gDNA derived from T cells, B-cell-depleted T cells, or PBMCs. Where HLA class I and class II types were available, the types were taken from metadata supplied by the sample provider, not from assay-based typing. A de-identified subject ID, COVID-19 status, age in years and sex were almost always included in the sample metadata. The samples were drawn from the first 160 participants of the ongoing ImmuneRACE study and from 950 to 1,500 subjects provided by 6 global collaborators.

The collaborating institutions used their own protocols to collect whole blood in K2EDTA tubes. For TCRbeta analysis, collaborator samples were shipped as frozen whole blood, as isolated PBMCs, or as DNA extracted from either sample type. The immunoSEQ Assay, a bias-controlled multiplex PCR, was used to amplify TCRbeta CDR3 regions from genomic DNA. The study's own analysis went as follows. Nucleated cell counts per sample were estimated from amplification of reference gene primers within the assay. To quantify the absolute abundance of each unique TCRbeta CDR3 rearrangement, sequence reads were collapsed and filtered. For each sample, productive Simpson clonality was calculated by taking the square root of Simpson's diversity index across productive rearrangements. This immuneACCESS table, as held by TCRdb, lists in-frame sequences with V and J called but not all clones. Of the missing ones, under half trace to an unresolved V gene in checked studies; the others have no known cause. Clonal size and the V and J genes are those of that table, whereas D and trimming came from the DNA. In this sample the table shows some 150,000 clones, 81% of which occur a single time. The ten largest clones take up over 7.5% of the sample.

Overall study results and their limits: The quantity of clinical and demographic metadata differed by source and by participant and was supplied without curation.

Concerning this clone itself: Its antigen remains undetermined. No quality values exist for individual bases; no much larger clone is one base distant.

The sequence was obtained from a woman aged 60 to 75 with active or convalescent COVID-19. Sample: peripheral blood.

CDR3 sequence: CASTPKEGTNTGELFF. The sequence in DNA is TGTGCCAGCACCCCAAAGGAGGGGACGAACACCGGGGAGCTGTTTTTT. This chain is built from TRBV7-8 and TRBJ2-2; the D gene is perhaps TRBD2, on 6 matching bases. V loses 7 bases, J loses 0 bases, and the germline ends lie 15 bases apart. The CDR3 sequence holds 16 residues, the cysteine and phenylalanine included. Just the 48-base CDR3 DNA is kept, in frame starting at base 1. Based on the germline V gene, the CDR1 and CDR2 sequences are SGHVS and FQNEAQ.